These T cell receptor beta chains were read from a single sample in a study of stem cell transplantation in POMP-related autoinflammatory disease. Data came from immunoSEQ multiplex PCR; TCRdb stores just in-frame clones and leaves some out. The sample carries some 70,000 clones, roughly 90% recorded once. Sequencing was performed on CD4+ T cells from PBMCs, taken after stem cell transplantation. The receptors originated from a human patient with POMP-related autoinflammation and immune dysregulation (PRAID). Some T cells may possibly be graft donor cells. The CDR3 runs from the conserved cysteine through the conserved F or W. Fields, in order: clone size, J gene, D gene, V gene, CDR3 DNA, CDR3 protein. A D gene is named only where the DNA matches it firmly. Where a row states a size, it is once, few, many or the class of an expanded clone; other rows omit it.

-	TRBJ2-3	-	TRBV5-1	TGCGCCAGCAGCTCCCTATCGGATACGCAGTATTTT	CASSSLSDTQYF
-	TRBJ1-4	-	TRBV6-5	TGTGCCACACACACGGGACAACGAACTGAAAAACTGTTTTTT	CATHTGQRTEKLFF
-	TRBJ1-2	-	TRBV6-1	TGTGCCAGCAGTGAATCTACGCGCGCCGGTGGCTACACCTTC	CASSESTRAGGYTF
-	TRBJ1-1	TRBD1	TRBV19	TGTGCCAGTATAGACAGGGCGAACACTGAAGCTTTCTTT	CASIDRANTEAFF
-	TRBJ2-3	-	TRBV10-1	TGCGCCAGCAGTAGGACAGCTTCCACAGATACGCAGTATTTT	CASSRTASTDTQYF
-	TRBJ2-3	-	TRBV3-1/TRBV3-2	TGTGCCAGCAGCCAACTGGACAGCCGCACAGATACGCAGTATTTT	CASSQLDSRTDTQYF
-	TRBJ2-7	-	TRBV3-1/TRBV3-2	TGTGCCAGCAGCCCCCGGGACTCCTTCACCTACGAGCAGTACTTC	CASSPRDSFTYEQYF
-	TRBJ2-5	-	TRBV28	TGTGCCAGCAGTTTGTCACAGGGTCACGGGCCTGCTGACTTC	CASSLSQGHGPADF
-	TRBJ1-4	-	TRBV5-8	TGTGCCAGCAGCTTGAAGACAGTGCGGGATGAAAAACTGTTTTTT	CASSLKTVRDEKLFF
-	TRBJ1-5	-	TRBV7-8	TGTGCCAGCAGCTTAGGGTTTAGTCAGCCCCAGCATTTT	CASSLGFSQPQHF
-	TRBJ1-6	-	TRBV28	TGTGCCAGCAGGCGAAGGGATTCACCCCTCCACTTT	CASRRRDSPLHF
once	TRBJ1-2	TRBD1	TRBV3-1/TRBV3-2	TGTGCCAGCAGCCAGAGCGGGACAGGGGGGCCCATTCGTGGCTACACCTTC	CASSQSGTGGPIRGYTF
-	TRBJ1-5	-	TRBV5-1	TGCGCCAGCAGCTTGGCGGGGGGCTATCAGCCCCAGCATTTT	CASSLAGGYQPQHF
-	TRBJ1-2	TRBD1	TRBV6-5	TGTGCCAGCCGGGACAGGGTGAACTATGGCTACACCTTC	CASRDRVNYGYTF
-	TRBJ1-2	-	TRBV28	TGTGCCAGCAGTGTGGGACTGCAATATGGCTACACCTTC	CASSVGLQYGYTF
-	TRBJ2-5	-	TRBV4-1	TGCGCCAGCAGCCAACCGGGACAACAAGAGACCCAGTACTTC	CASSQPGQQETQYF
once	TRBJ1-4	TRBD1	TRBV7-2	TGTGCCAGCAGCTTACACCCGAGGGCAGGGGGCGGTGAAAAACTGTTTTTT	CASSLHPRAGGGEKLFF
-	TRBJ2-1	-	TRBV28	TGTGCCAGCAGTTTACCCCCCCTAAGCAATGAGCAGTTCTTC	CASSLPPLSNEQFF
-	TRBJ1-2	-	TRBV7-9	TGTGCCAGCAGCTTAGATGGCAGGGGCGGCTACACCTTC	CASSLDGRGGYTF
-	TRBJ2-6	-	TRBV19	TGTGCCACCGGACCCGGGGCCAACGTCCTGACTTTC	CATGPGANVLTF
medium-sized	TRBJ1-2	-	TRBV28	TGTGCCAGCAGTCCCCTCGGCCTCGGGGGCTACACCTTC	CASSPLGLGGYTF
once	TRBJ1-6	-	TRBV9	TGTGCCAGCAGCGTCGGGGTAAATAATTCACCCCTCCACTTT	CASSVGVNNSPLHF
once	TRBJ2-5	TRBD1	TRBV6-5	TGTGCCAGCAGTTACCTCGGCGGACAGGAAGAGACCCAGTACTTC	CASSYLGGQEETQYF
-	TRBJ1-1	TRBD1	TRBV19	TGTGCCAGCATCGCACACCTGGACAGGAGGTGGAACACTGAAGCTTTCTTT	CASIAHLDRRWNTEAFF
once	TRBJ1-1	TRBD1	TRBV6-5	TGTGCCAGCAGTTTGAATCAGGGGGCCGGCACTGAAGCTTTCTTT	CASSLNQGAGTEAFF
-	TRBJ2-1	-	TRBV24-1	TGTGCCACCAGTGCCCATCCTAACAATGAGCAGTTCTTC	CATSAHPNNEQFF
-	TRBJ2-1	TRBD2	TRBV9	TGTGCCAGCAGCTCCATAGCGGGAGGGTGGTCCAATGAGCAGTTCTTC	CASSSIAGGWSNEQFF
-	TRBJ1-1	TRBD1	TRBV5-1	TGCGCCAGCAGCCGAGTTAAGGACAGGGGAAGAAGCACTGAAGCTTTCTTT	CASSRVKDRGRSTEAFF
once	TRBJ2-5	TRBD1	TRBV5-1	TGCGCCAGCAGCTTCGGACAGGGGTCCCTAGAGACCCAGTACTTC	CASSFGQGSLETQYF
-	TRBJ2-5	-	TRBV18	TGTGCCAGCTCACTTGCTTTACTCCGGGAAGAGACCCAGTACTTC	CASSLALLREETQYF
-	TRBJ2-2	TRBD1	TRBV29-1	TGCAGCGTAACAGGGGGCGCAAACACCGGGGAGCTGTTTTTT	CSVTGGANTGELFF
-	TRBJ1-5	-	TRBV5-1	TGCGCCAGCAGCCCAACAGGGCTCCTCAATCAGCCCCAGCATTTT	CASSPTGLLNQPQHF
-	TRBJ2-5	-	TRBV7-2	TGTGCCAGCAGCTCGACCAGGGGTCGAGAGACCCAGTACTTC	CASSSTRGRETQYF
-	TRBJ1-1	-	TRBV19	TGTGCCAGTAGTCCGCATTGGGGGCTCGCGAACACTGAAGCTTTCTTT	CASSPHWGLANTEAFF
-	TRBJ1-6	-	TRBV18	TGTGCCAGCTCACAAGCGGGATCCAATTCACCCCTCCACTTT	CASSQAGSNSPLHF
-	TRBJ1-1	-	TRBV28	TGTGCCAGCAGTCTCCTTTTTGGAGGGGGTTGGGCTGAAGCTTTCTTT	CASSLLFGGGWAEAFF
-	TRBJ2-5	-	TRBV19	TGTGCCAGTAGTTCCCTCGGCACCTCGGCCCAGTACTTC	CASSSLGTSAQYF
-	TRBJ2-5	TRBD1	TRBV5-8	TGTGCCAGCAGCATCGGACAGGGAGCAGAGACCCAGTACTTC	CASSIGQGAETQYF
-	TRBJ1-1	-	TRBV5-1	TGCGCCAGCAGCTTGCAGGTTACGAACACTGAAGCTTTCTTT	CASSLQVTNTEAFF
-	TRBJ1-5	-	TRBV27	TGTGCCAGCAGTCCTCAGGGGTTTAGCAATCAGCCCCAGCATTTT	CASSPQGFSNQPQHF
few	TRBJ1-6	-	TRBV3-1/TRBV3-2	TGTGCCAGCAGCCAAGAGGCATCTTTAGCTTCACCCCTCCACTTT	CASSQEASLASPLHF
-	TRBJ2-1	TRBD1	TRBV18	TGTGCCAGCTCGCCGACAGGGGAGCGTTACAATGAGCAGTTCTTC	CASSPTGERYNEQFF
once	TRBJ2-7	-	TRBV5-5	TGTGCCAGCAGCTTGGATGGGCTATACTCCTACGAGCAGTACTTC	CASSLDGLYSYEQYF
-	TRBJ1-3	-	TRBV6-6	TGTGCCAGCAGACTAGGAGGCTCTGGAAACACCATATATTTT	CASRLGGSGNTIYF
-	TRBJ2-1	-	TRBV7-6	TGTGCCAGCAGCTTAGCGGGGGGAGGTCAATCCTACAATGAGCAGTTCTTC	CASSLAGGGQSYNEQFF
-	TRBJ2-4	-	TRBV4-1	TGCGCCAGCAGCCAAGTTAGGGGACCCCTAAGGGCCAAAAACATTCAGTACTTC	CASSQVRGPLRAKNIQYF
once	TRBJ2-3	-	TRBV29-1	TGCAGCGTTGAGAGAGGTCTGGGAGCAGATACGCAGTATTTT	CSVERGLGADTQYF
once	TRBJ2-1	TRBD2	TRBV6-4	TGTGCCAGCAAACCGACTAGCGGGAGACCGAGCTCCTACAATGAGCAGTTCTTC	CASKPTSGRPSSYNEQFF
-	TRBJ1-2	-	TRBV18	TGTGCCAGCTCGAGGGGCTCAGGGGACGGCTACACCTTC	CASSRGSGDGYTF
-	TRBJ1-5	TRBD1	TRBV2	TGTGCCAGCAGCTGGGACAGGGGAAATCAGCCCCAGCATTTT	CASSWDRGNQPQHF
-	TRBJ1-1	-	TRBV7-9	TGTGCCAGCAGCTTTGGGGAAAAGGGAGCTTTCTTT	CASSFGEKGAFF
-	TRBJ2-5	TRBD2	TRBV5-1	TGCGCCAGCAGCTTGGCCGGGGGGCAAGAGACCCAGTACTTC	CASSLAGGQETQYF
-	TRBJ2-7	-	TRBV14	TGTGCCAGCAGCCAAGCGCGCGGCAGGTTCTACGAGCAGTACTTC	CASSQARGRFYEQYF